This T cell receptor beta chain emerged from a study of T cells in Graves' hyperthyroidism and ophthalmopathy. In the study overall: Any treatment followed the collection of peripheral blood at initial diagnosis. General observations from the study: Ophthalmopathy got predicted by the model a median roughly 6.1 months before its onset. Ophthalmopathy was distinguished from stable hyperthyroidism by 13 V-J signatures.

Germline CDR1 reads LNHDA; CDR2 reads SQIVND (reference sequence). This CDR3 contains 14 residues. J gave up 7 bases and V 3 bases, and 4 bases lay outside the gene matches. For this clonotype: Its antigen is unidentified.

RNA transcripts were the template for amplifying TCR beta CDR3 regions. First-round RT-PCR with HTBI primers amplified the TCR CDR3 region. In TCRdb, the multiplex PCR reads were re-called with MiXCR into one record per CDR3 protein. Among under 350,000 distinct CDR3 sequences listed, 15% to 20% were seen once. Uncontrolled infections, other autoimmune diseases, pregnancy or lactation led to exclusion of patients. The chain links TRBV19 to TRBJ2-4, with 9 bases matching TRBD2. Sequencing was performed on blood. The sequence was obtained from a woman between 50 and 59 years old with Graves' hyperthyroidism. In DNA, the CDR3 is TGTGCCAGTAGTATGGAAAGCGGGGGGAACATTCAGTACTTC. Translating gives CASSMESGGNIQYF.